Following are 17 T cell receptor beta chains from one sample sequenced in a study of blood T cell repertoires in COVID-19. Profiled with immunoSEQ multiplex PCR; TCRdb holds only in-frame clones, not every one. The repertoire holds roughly 50,000 clones, with around 84% as singletons. The specimen sequenced was peripheral blood. The source is a man between 65 and 80 years old with active COVID-19.

The V gene is TRBV19, the J gene TRBJ1-1; D not certain. Trimming took off 10 bases at V and 2 bases at J, with 11 bases between the two ends. The CDR3 is 12 amino acids. The V gene's germline CDR1 is LNHDA and CDR2 SQIVND (reference sequence). CDR3 sequence (DNA): TGTGCCACCCGACCGGGAAACACTGAAGCTTTCTTT. As protein: CATRPGNTEAFF.

This clone was seen only once. The V gene is TRBV2, the J gene TRBJ2-7; D is uncertain. Germline assignment: CDR1 SNHLY and CDR2 FYNNEI. Trimming stripped 6 bases from V and 2 bases from J, with 5 bases between. This CDR3 region has 11 residues. Here the CDR3 reads CASSYTYEQYF. The DNA of the CDR3 is TGTGCCAGCAGCTATACCTACGAGCAGTACTTC.

This sequence joins TRBV6-5 and TRBJ2-3, with 12 bases matching TRBD2. The CDR3 extends over 15 amino acids. Per the germline V gene, CDR1 is MNHEY and CDR2 is SVGAGI. V shed 6 bases, J shed 4 bases, and the junction held 5 bases outside the gene matches. CDR3 nucleotides: TGTGCCAGCAGCCCGGGACTAGCGGGTTCAGATACGCAGTATTTT. Its protein is CASSPGLAGSDTQYF.

The V and J genes are TRBV3-1 (or the pseudogene TRBV3-2) and TRBJ1-5; TRBD1 is a possible D gene (5 bases). The CDR3 covers 14 residues. Per the germline V gene, CDR1 is LGHDT and CDR2 is YNNKEL (reference sequence). V dropped 3 bases and J dropped 2 bases, with 8 bases sitting between them. The CDR3 loop reads CASSQEGGNQPQHF. The CDR3 DNA sequence: TGTGCCAGCAGCCAGGAAGGGGGCAATCAGCCCCAGCATTTT.

This rearrangement joins TRBV15 to TRBJ1-5, with 8 bases that match TRBD1. J gave up 7 bases and V 0 bases, and 5 bases lay outside the gene matches. Germline CDR1 LNHNV, CDR2 YYDKDF (reference sequence). The CDR3 contains 15 residues. In DNA, the CDR3 is TGTGCCACCAGCAGAGAGGGACAGGCGGACCAGCCCCAGCATTTT. It codes for CATSREGQADQPQHF.

The V call is TRBV7-2, the J call TRBJ1-4; maybe TRBD1 (6 bases). Germline assignment: CDR1 SGHTA and CDR2 FQGNSA. V lost 1 base and J 4 bases, leaving 10 bases between the germline ends. This CDR3 is 15 amino acids long. The CDR3: CASSLVRTVNEKLFF. In nucleotides, the CDR3 is TGTGCCAGCAGCTTAGTCAGGACAGTTAATGAAAAACTGTTTTTT. The whole variable domain, remainder taken from reference TRBV7-2 and TRBJ1-4, is GAGVSQSPSNKVTEKGKDVELRCDPISGHTALYWYRQSLGQGLEFLIYFQGNSAPDKSGLPSDRFSAERTGGSVSTLTIQRTQQEDSAVYLCASSLVRTVNEKLFFGSGTQLSVL.

CDR3 coding DNA: TGTGCCAGCTCACGGGTAAAACAGACTAATGAAAAACTGTTTTTT. Amino acids: CASSRVKQTNEKLFF. This chain links TRBV18 with TRBJ1-4; D remains unclear. V lost 4 bases, J lost 2 bases, and 11 bases lay in between. This CDR3 has 15 residues. In germline, CDR1 is KGHSH, CDR2 LQKENI.

The table lists this clone with a count of one. The gene calls are TRBV12-3 or TRBV12-4 and TRBJ2-1, with TRBD2 as a possible D gene (5 bases). The germline V and J ends were trimmed by 5 bases and 8 bases, with 13 bases remaining between them. This CDR3 contains 13 residues. In DNA, the CDR3 is TGTGCCAGCAGTGAACTAGGACGGGATGAGCAGTTCTTC. This codes for CASSELGRDEQFF.

This chain joins TRBV6-2 or TRBV6-3 and TRBJ2-3; D perhaps matches TRBD2 (7 bases). Germline V CDR1 and CDR2: MNHEY, SVGEGT. V was pared by 6 bases and J by 6 bases, with 16 bases between. The CDR3 extends over 14 amino acids. DNA for the CDR3: TGTGCCAGCAGACCTAGGGGGGGGGCCGATACGCAGTATTTT. Translation gives CASRPRGGADTQYF.

This chain connects TRBV6-5 to TRBJ2-5, with 7 bases aligning to TRBD1. This CDR3 contains 12 residues. The V and J ends lost 5 bases and 7 bases, in that order; junction bases with no gene match: 4. Germline values: CDR1 MNHEY, CDR2 SVGAGI. CDR3 nucleotide sequence: TGTGCCAGCAGTAAGGGGGCCCGGACCCAGTACTTC. This translates into CASSKGARTQYF.

This chain links TRBV2 with TRBJ1-4; 9 nucleotides line up with TRBD1. CDR1 is SNHLY and CDR2 is FYNNEI in the germline V gene. The ends lost 6 bases at V and 0 bases at J; junction bases unmatched: 5. The CDR3 length is 16 residues. The CDR3 coding sequence is TGTGCCAGCAGGGTTAGGACAGGGGCAACTAATGAAAAACTGTTTTTT. Its protein is CASRVRTGATNEKLFF.

Only one count was recorded for this clone. The chain combines TRBV10-3 with TRBJ2-6; 10 positions agree with TRBD1. Trimming cost V 6 bases and J 2 bases; bases outside gene matches: 16. Germline V lookup: CDR1 ENHRY, CDR2 SYGVKD. The CDR3 totals 20 residues. This chain's CDR3 is CAISAAPGTGADPGANVLTF. DNA for the CDR3: TGTGCCATCAGCGCTGCCCCAGGGACAGGGGCCGACCCTGGGGCCAACGTCCTGACTTTC.

A single count supports this clone. The V call is TRBV5-4, the J call TRBJ2-7; 11 bases are a match to TRBD2. The CDR3 length is 15 residues. The germline gives CDR1 SGHNT, CDR2 YYREEE (reference sequence). V trimming: 4 bases; J trimming: 2 bases; junction bases outside the gene matches: 5. CDR3: CASSPGLAGPYEQYF. Written as DNA, the CDR3 is TGTGCCAGCAGCCCCGGACTAGCGGGCCCCTACGAGCAGTACTTC.

V and J are TRBV6-2 or TRBV6-3 and TRBJ2-7, with D possibly being TRBD2 (5 bases). CDR3 length equals 14 residues. The V end lost 6 bases, the J end lost 2 bases, and 14 bases lay between the germline ends. Germline loops: CDR1 MNHEY, CDR2 SVGEGT. CDR3 nucleotide sequence: TGTGCCAGCAGCCTGGACTTTCCCCCCTACGAGCAGTACTTC. This codes for CASSLDFPPYEQYF.

Only a few counts were recorded for this clone. The rearrangement joins TRBV19 to TRBJ1-5; 8 bases fit TRBD1. CDR3 length: 15 residues. Germline CDR1 reads LNHDA; CDR2 reads SQIVND (reference sequence). V lost 4 bases and J lost 6; bases outside the gene matches: 8. The CDR3 bases are TGTGCCAGTAGTAAGACAGGGGCAGGAAGTCAGCCCCAGCATTTT. Protein sequence: CASSKTGAGSQPQHF.

The chain joins TRBV5-1 to TRBJ1-4, with 8 bases matching TRBD1. V was clipped by 0 bases and J by 10 bases; unmatched bases: 5. The CDR3 has 14 residues. In germline, CDR1 is SGHRS, CDR2 YFSETQ. The CDR3 coding sequence is TGCGCCAGCAGCTTGGGGACAGGGTTAGGAAAACTGTTTTTT. Amino acids: CASSLGTGLGKLFF.

This clone was seen a single time. The V call is TRBV3-1 (or the pseudogene TRBV3-2), the J call TRBJ2-5; maybe TRBD2 (5 bases). V was cut by 1 base and J by 5 bases, with 14 bases left in between. The CDR3 extends over 15 amino acids. Germline CDR1 and CDR2: LGHDT and YNNKEL (reference sequence). The CDR3 sequence is CASSQGFGVDETQYF. CDR3 bases: TGTGCCAGCAGCCAAGGTTTCGGGGTCGACGAGACCCAGTACTTC.